The clone carrying this TCR beta chain was detected a few times. Its antigen remains unidentified. One heparinised blood draw, averaging roughly 110 mL, came from each donor. Via CD45RO/CCR7/CD25/CD127/CD95/CD27, cells of the CD4+ naive, central memory, regulatory and stem cell-like memory subsets were sorted. The data are from a study of beta chain features in type 1 diabetes. Overall study context: Patients and healthy donors were similar in age, gender and cell yields. Study conclusions and caveats: In cDNA sequencing, cells with high TCR expression could be over-represented. People with Type 1 diabetes carried modestly yet significantly shorter TCRB CDR3s in all four CD4+ subsets.

Of the isolated RNA, all was reverse transcribed, and so the sequenced material was expressed TCRB transcripts. Using immunoSEQ multiplex PCR, the repertoire was profiled, and TCRdb retains in-frame clones only, with some absent. The table includes around 650,000 clones, around 12% detected once. The CDR3 covers 14 residues. Germline lookup yields CDR1 LNHDA and CDR2 SQIVND (reference sequence). Trimming removed 5 bases from V and 6 bases from J; junction bases left unmatched: 7. This clonotype was obtained from a man in his thirties or forties with type 1 diabetes. The sample comprised naive CD4+ T cells from blood. J is TRBJ2-7 and V is TRBV19; 10 bases are a match to TRBD2. CDR3 residues: CASSDSGGHVEQYF. The CDR3 DNA reads TGTGCCAGTAGTGATAGCGGGGGGCACGTCGAGCAGTACTTC.